Shown below are 4 T cell receptor beta chains from a single sample sequenced in a study of T cell responses to AZD1222 COVID-19 vaccine. Sequencing was performed with immunoSEQ multiplex PCR; in TCRdb, only in-frame clones are kept and a portion is missing. The table lists tens of thousands of clones, roughly 90% of them singletons. The sequencing here drew on peripheral blood, taken 28 days after the second AZD1222 dose. Receptors originate from an adult who received the AZD1222 COVID-19 vaccine.

This clone was picked up one time. The V call is TRBV4-3, the J call TRBJ2-2; perhaps TRBD2 as D (6 bases). The V end lost 0 bases, the J end lost 2 bases, and 19 bases lay between the germline ends. The CDR3 sequence is 19 residues long. Germline CDR1 and CDR2: LGHNA and YSLEER. CDR3 sequence reads: CASSQDQKLGGSNTGELFF. CDR3 bases: TGCGCCAGCAGCCAAGATCAGAAGCTTGGGGGGTCAAACACCGGGGAGCTGTTTTTT.

The chain links TRBV11-1 to TRBJ1-1; the D gene is possibly TRBD1 (6 bases). The ends were cut back, 3 bases at V and 0 bases at J, with 8 bases in the middle. This CDR3 has 14 residues. Germline loops: CDR1 SGHAT, CDR2 FQDESV (reference sequence). CDR3 loop: CASSLGGLNTEAFF. The CDR3 DNA reads TGTGCCAGCAGCTTGGGGGGCTTGAACACTGAAGCTTTCTTT. Filled out from reference TRBV11-1 and TRBJ1-1, the complete variable domain reads EAEVAQSPRYKITEKSQAVAFWCDPISGHATLYWYRQILGQGPELLVQFQDESVVDDSQLPKDRFSAERLKGVDSTLKIQPAELGDSAMYLCASSLGGLNTEAFFGQGTRLTVV.

The chain is built from TRBV5-1 and TRBJ1-1, with D uncertain. CDR3 length equals 13 residues. Trimming removed 0 bases at V and 0 bases at J, with 3 bases between. The germline gives CDR1 SGHRS, CDR2 YFSETQ. The CDR3: CASSLGMNTEAFF. The CDR3 coding sequence is TGCGCCAGCAGCTTGGGCATGAACACTGAAGCTTTCTTT. The entire variable domain, with the rest obtained from reference TRBV5-1 and TRBJ1-1, is as follows: KAGVTQTPRYLIKTRGQQVTLSCSPISGHRSVSWYQQTPGQGLQFLFEYFSETQRNKGNFPGRFSGRQFSNSRSEMNVSTLELGDSALYLCASSLGMNTEAFFGQGTRLTVV.

The chain links TRBV6-5 to TRBJ1-1, with TRBD1 matching over 9 bases. Germline assignment: CDR1 MNHEY and CDR2 SVGAGI. The CDR3 spans 15 residues. Trimming removed 5 bases from V and 1 base from J; junction bases left unmatched: 5. As DNA, the CDR3 is TGTGCCAGCAGTCCGGGACAGGGCAAGAACACTGAAGCTTTCTTT. Translation gives CASSPGQGKNTEAFF.